This T cell receptor beta chain was profiled in a study of cytomegalovirus exposure and HLA in healthy donors. Notes on the study in general: Several of the most significant clusters were apparently associated with common viral pathogens in a later analysis. Upon later analysis, TCR association rates were observed to vary by HLA locus, being highest for DRB1 and lowest for HLA-C. Most TCR beta V segments were productive about 90% or about 30% of the time in an earlier analysis.

This CDR3 contains 12 residues. Trimming took 0 bases from V and 7 from J, leaving 6 bases between them. The germline CDR1 and CDR2 sequences are LGHNA and YSLEER. As concerns this clone: The antigen remains undetermined.

Primers included in the PCR were 60 Vbeta and 13 Jbeta primers. Measured with immunoSEQ multiplex PCR; TCRdb has only the in-frame clones, and not every one. Of approximately 61,000 clones in the sample, 75% to 85% were seen once. This TCR was sampled from a man aged 50 to 60 in good health and CMV-seropositive. The genes are TRBV4-3 and TRBJ2-5; perhaps TRBD2 as D (5 bases). The sample consisted of PBMCs. CDR3 sequence: CASSQDEGTQYF. CDR3 bases: TGCGCCAGCAGCCAAGATGAGGGGACCCAGTACTTC.